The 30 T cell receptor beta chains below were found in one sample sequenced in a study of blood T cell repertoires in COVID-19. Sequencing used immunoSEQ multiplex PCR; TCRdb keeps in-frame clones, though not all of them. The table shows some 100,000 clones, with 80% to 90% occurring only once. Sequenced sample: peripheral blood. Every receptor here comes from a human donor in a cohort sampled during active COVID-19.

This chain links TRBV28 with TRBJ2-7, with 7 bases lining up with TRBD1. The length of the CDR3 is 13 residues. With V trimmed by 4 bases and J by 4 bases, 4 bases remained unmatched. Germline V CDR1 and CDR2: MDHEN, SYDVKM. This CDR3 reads CASSSGTEYEQYF. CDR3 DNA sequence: TGTGCCAGCAGTTCCGGGACAGAATACGAGCAGTACTTC.

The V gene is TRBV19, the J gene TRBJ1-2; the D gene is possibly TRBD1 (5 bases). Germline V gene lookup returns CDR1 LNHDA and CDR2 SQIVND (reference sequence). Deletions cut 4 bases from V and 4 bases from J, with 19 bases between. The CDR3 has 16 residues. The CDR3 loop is CASSNLQGTLGYGYTF. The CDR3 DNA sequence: TGTGCCAGTAGTAACCTCCAGGGAACCCTCGGCTATGGCTACACCTTC.

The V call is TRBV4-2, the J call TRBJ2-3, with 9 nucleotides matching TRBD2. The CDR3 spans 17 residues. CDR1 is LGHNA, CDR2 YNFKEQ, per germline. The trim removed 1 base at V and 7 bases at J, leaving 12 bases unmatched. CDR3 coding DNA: TGTGCCAGCAGCCAAGCCCGGGCTTCAGCGGGAGGCTATACGCAGTATTTT. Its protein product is CASSQARASAGGYTQYF.

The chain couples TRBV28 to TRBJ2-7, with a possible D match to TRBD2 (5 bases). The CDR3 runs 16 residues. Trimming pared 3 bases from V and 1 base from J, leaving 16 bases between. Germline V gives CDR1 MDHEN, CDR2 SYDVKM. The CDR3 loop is CASSFGGPKPSYEQYF. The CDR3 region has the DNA TGTGCCAGCAGTTTCGGCGGGCCCAAACCTTCCTACGAGCAGTACTTC.

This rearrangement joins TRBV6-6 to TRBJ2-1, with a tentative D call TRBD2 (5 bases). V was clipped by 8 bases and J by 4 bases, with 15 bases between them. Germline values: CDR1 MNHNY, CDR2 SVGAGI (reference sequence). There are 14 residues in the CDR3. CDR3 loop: CASAPSTGYNEQFF. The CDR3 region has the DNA TGTGCCAGCGCTCCATCTACGGGATACAATGAGCAGTTCTTC.

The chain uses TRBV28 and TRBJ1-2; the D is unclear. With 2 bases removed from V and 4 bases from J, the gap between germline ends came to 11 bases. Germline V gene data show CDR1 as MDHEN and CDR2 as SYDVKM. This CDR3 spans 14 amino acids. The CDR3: CASSLRRTSYGYTF. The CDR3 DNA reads TGTGCCAGCAGTTTACGCAGGACTAGCTATGGCTACACCTTC.

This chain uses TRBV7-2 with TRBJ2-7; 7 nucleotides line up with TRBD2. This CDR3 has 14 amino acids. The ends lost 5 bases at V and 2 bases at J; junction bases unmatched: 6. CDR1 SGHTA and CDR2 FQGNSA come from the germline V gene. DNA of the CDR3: TGTGCCAGCAGCCCACCGGCGGGGGCCTACGAGCAGTACTTC. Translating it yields CASSPPAGAYEQYF.

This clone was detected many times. The DNA of the CDR3 is TGTGCCAGCTCACCAAGCAGGGGGAACACTGAAGCTTTCTTT. It codes for CASSPSRGNTEAFF. The rearrangement links TRBV18 to TRBJ1-1; tentatively, D is TRBD1 (6 bases). V was clipped by 2 bases and J by 1 base, with 8 bases between them. This CDR3 spans 14 amino acids. Germline CDR1 and CDR2: KGHSH and LQKENI.

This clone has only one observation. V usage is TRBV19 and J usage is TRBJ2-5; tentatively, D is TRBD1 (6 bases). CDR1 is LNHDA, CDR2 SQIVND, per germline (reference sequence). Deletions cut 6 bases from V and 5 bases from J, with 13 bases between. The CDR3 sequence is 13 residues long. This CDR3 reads CASSVQGRETQYF. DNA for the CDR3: TGTGCCAGTAGCGTACAGGGACGGGAGACCCAGTACTTC.

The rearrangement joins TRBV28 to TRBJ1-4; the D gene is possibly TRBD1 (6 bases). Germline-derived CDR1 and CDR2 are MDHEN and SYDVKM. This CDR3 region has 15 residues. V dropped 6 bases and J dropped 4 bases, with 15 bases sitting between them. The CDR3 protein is CASSYQGKGNEKLFF. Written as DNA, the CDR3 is TGTGCCAGCAGCTACCAGGGGAAGGGTAATGAAAAACTGTTTTTT.

The CDR3 sequence is CAWRRGLDLSGQFF. Here the CDR3 DNA reads TGTGCCTGGAGGAGGGGGCTGGATCTCTCGGGGCAGTTCTTC. The J gene is TRBJ2-1, the V gene TRBV30; TRBD1 aligns across 7 bases. CDR1 and CDR2 from the germline V gene are GTSNPN and SVGIG (reference sequence). The CDR3 consists of 14 residues. The junction had 14 bases not matched to a gene; V was cut back by 3 bases and J by 12 bases. The full variable domain, in which reference TRBV30 and TRBJ2-1 provide the parts outside the CDR3, is SQTIHQWPATLVQPVGSPLSLECTVEGTSNPNLYWYRQAAGRGLQLLFYSVGIGQISSEVPQNLSASRPQDRQFILSSKKLLLSDSGFYLCAWRRGLDLSGQFFGPGTRLTVL.

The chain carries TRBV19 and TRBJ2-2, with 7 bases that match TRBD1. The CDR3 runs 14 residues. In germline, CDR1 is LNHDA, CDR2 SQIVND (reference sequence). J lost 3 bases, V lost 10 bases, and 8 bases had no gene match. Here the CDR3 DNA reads TGTGCCACTAGGGACAGCGGAGACACCGGGGAGCTGTTTTTT. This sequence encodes CATRDSGDTGELFF.

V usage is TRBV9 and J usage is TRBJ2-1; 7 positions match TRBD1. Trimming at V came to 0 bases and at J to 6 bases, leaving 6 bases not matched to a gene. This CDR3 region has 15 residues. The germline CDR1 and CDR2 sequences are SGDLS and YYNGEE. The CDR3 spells CASSVDSGGGNEQFF. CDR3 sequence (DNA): TGTGCCAGCAGCGTAGACTCAGGGGGTGGCAATGAGCAGTTCTTC.

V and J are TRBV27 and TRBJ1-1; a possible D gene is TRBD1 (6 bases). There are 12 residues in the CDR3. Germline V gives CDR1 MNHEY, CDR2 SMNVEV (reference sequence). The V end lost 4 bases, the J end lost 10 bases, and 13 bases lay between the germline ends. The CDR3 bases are TGTGCCAGCAGTTCTCAGGGGCTAGGAGCTTTCTTT. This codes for CASSSQGLGAFF.

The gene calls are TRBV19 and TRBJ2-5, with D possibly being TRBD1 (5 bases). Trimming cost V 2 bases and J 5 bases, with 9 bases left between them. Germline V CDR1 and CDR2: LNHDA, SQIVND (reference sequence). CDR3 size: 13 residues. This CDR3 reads CASSISGLETQYF. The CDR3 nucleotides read TGTGCCAGTAGTATATCAGGGTTGGAGACCCAGTACTTC.

The CDR3 loop reads CASSPGVGRNTGELFF. For the CDR3, the DNA is TGTGCCAGCAGCCCCGGGGTTGGGCGGAACACCGGGGAGCTGTTTTTT. This sequence joins TRBV9 and TRBJ2-2; possible D gene TRBD2, 5 bases. The CDR3 is 16 residues long. The V end lost 4 bases, the J end lost 1 base, and 14 bases lay between the germline ends. From germline, CDR1 is SGDLS and CDR2 YYNGEE.

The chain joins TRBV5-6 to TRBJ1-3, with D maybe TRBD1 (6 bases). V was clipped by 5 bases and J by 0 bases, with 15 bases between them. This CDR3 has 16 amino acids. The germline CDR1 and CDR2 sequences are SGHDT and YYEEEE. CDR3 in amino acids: CASREVNRASGNTIYF. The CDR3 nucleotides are TGTGCCAGCAGGGAAGTCAACAGGGCCTCTGGAAACACCATATATTTT.

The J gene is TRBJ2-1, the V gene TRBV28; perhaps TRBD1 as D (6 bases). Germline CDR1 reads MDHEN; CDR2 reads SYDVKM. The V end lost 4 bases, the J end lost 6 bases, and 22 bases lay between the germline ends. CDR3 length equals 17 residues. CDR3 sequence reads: CASSSSTGLKWANEQFF. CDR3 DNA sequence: TGTGCCAGCAGTTCTTCCACAGGGTTGAAGTGGGCCAATGAGCAGTTCTTC.

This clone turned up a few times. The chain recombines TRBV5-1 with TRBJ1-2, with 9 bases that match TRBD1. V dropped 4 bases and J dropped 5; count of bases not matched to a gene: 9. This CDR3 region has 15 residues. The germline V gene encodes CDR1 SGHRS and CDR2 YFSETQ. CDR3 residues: CASSPGQGASYGYTF. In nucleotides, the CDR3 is TGCGCCAGCAGCCCGGGACAGGGAGCCTCTTATGGCTACACCTTC.

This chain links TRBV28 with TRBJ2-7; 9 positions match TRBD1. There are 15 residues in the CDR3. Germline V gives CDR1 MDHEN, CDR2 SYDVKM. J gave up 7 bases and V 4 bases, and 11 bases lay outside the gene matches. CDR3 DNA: TGTGCCAGCAGTTCTCCCGGGACAGGGACTTGGGAGCAGTACTTC. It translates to CASSSPGTGTWEQYF.

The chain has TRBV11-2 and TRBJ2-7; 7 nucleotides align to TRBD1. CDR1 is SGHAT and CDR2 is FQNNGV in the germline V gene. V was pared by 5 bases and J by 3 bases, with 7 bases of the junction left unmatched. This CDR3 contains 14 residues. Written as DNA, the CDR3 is TGTGCCAGCAGCCTTAGGACAGGATTCTACGAGCAGTACTTC. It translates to CASSLRTGFYEQYF. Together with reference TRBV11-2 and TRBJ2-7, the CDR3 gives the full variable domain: EAGVAQSPRYKIIEKRQSVAFWCNPISGHATLYWYQQILGQGPKLLIQFQNNGVVDDSQLPKDRFSAERLKGVDSTLKIQPAKLEDSAVYLCASSLRTGFYEQYFGPGTRLTVT.

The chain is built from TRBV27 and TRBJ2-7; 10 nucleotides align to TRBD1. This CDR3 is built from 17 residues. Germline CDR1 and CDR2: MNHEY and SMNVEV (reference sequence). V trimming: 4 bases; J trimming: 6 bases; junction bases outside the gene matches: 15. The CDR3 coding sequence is TGTGCCAGCAGTTCTCCCGACATCGGGACAGGGGTCTCCGAGCAGTACTTC. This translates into CASSSPDIGTGVSEQYF.

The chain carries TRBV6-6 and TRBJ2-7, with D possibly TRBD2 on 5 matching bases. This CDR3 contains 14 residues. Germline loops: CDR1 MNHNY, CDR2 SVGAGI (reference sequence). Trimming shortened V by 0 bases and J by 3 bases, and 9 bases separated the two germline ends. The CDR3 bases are TGTGCCAGCAGTTACTCACGGGAAAACTACGAGCAGTACTTC. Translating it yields CASSYSRENYEQYF.

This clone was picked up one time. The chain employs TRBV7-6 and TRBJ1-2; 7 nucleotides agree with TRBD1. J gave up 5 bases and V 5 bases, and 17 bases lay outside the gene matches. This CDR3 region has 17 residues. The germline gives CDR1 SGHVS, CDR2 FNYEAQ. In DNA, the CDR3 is TGTGCCAGCAGCCATCTCAAATTACAGGGGTTAAGTTATGGCTACACCTTC. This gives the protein CASSHLKLQGLSYGYTF.

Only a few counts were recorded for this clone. The CDR3 sequence: CSVQTAEKLFF. The CDR3, as DNA: TGCAGTGTCCAAACTGCTGAAAAACTGTTTTTT. This chain joins TRBV20-1 and TRBJ1-4; D not certain. V shed 7 bases and J shed 7 bases, with 10 bases lying between them. This CDR3 comprises 11 residues. The germline CDR1 and CDR2 sequences are DFQATT and SNEGSKA (reference sequence).

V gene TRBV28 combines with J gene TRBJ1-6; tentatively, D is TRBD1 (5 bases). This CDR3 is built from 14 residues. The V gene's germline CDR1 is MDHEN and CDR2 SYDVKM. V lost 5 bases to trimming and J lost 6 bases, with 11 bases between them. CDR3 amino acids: CASSEAQGNSPLHF. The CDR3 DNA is TGTGCCAGCAGTGAAGCGCAGGGTAATTCACCCCTCCACTTT.

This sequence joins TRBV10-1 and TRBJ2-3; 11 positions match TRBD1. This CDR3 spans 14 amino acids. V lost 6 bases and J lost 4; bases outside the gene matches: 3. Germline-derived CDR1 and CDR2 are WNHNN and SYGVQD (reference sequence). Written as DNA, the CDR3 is TGCGCCAGCAGGAGGGACAGGGGGTCAGATACGCAGTATTTT. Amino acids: CASRRDRGSDTQYF.

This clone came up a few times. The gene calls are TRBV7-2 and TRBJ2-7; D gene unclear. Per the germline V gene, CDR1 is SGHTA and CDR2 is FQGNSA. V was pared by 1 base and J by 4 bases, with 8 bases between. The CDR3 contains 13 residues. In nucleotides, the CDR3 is TGTGCCAGCAGCTTAGAAGCTATTTACGAGCAGTACTTC. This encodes CASSLEAIYEQYF.

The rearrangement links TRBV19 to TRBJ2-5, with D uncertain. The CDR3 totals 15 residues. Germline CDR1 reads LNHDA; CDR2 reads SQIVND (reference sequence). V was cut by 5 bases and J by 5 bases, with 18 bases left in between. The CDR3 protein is CASSPMLTPRETQYF. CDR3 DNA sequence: TGTGCCAGTAGTCCGATGCTTACTCCCCGGGAGACCCAGTACTTC. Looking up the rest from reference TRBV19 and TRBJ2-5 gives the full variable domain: DGGITQSPKYLFRKEGQNVTLSCEQNLNHDAMYWYRQDPGQGLRLIYYSQIVNDFQKGDIAEGYSVSREKKESFPLTVTSAQKNPTAFYLCASSPMLTPRETQYFGPGTRLLVL.

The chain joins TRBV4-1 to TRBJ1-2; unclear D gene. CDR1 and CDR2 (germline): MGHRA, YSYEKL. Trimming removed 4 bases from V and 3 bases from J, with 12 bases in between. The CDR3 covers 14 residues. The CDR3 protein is CASSLDAGYYGYTF. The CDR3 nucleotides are TGCGCCAGCAGCCTAGACGCAGGTTACTATGGCTACACCTTC.